These T cell receptor beta chains were read from a single sample in a study of cytomegalovirus exposure and HLA in healthy donors. Sequencing used immunoSEQ multiplex PCR; TCRdb keeps in-frame clones, though not all of them. The data show 120,000 to 150,000 clones, nearly 80% seen once. Sequenced: PBMCs. These receptors originate from a male donor in good health and CMV-seronegative. The CDR3 runs from the conserved cysteine through the conserved F or W. The D gene is left open where the match is weak. Part of the rows lack a size; the others show once, few, many or a class for expanded clones.

V	size	D	J	DNA	CDR3
TRBV7-2	.	.	TRBJ2-5	TGTGCCAGCAGCTTAGTTAGGGAGGAGACCCAGTACTTC	CASSLVREETQYF
TRBV9	.	.	TRBJ1-3	TGTGCCAGCAGCGCAGGGGAGGGAAACACCATATATTTT	CASSAGEGNTIYF
TRBV27	.	TRBD2	TRBJ2-1	TGTGCCAGCACCTTCGGGGGGAGCGGTAATGAGCAGTTCTTC	CASTFGGSGNEQFF
TRBV4-3	.	TRBD2	TRBJ2-2	TGCGCCAGCAGCCAAGAAGGCGGCCGGGGGGCGAACACCGGGGAGCTGTTTTTT	CASSQEGGRGANTGELFF
TRBV6-4	.	TRBD2	TRBJ2-3	TGTGCCAGCAGTGACTCGGGAGGGGAGACAGATACGCAGTATTTT	CASSDSGGETDTQYF
TRBV18	once	TRBD1	TRBJ2-7	TGTGCCAGCTCACTCACGAGGGACAGTTACGAGCAGTACTTC	CASSLTRDSYEQYF
TRBV19	.	TRBD1	TRBJ1-5	TGTGCCAGTAGCGGGGGGTCGACAGGGGTCAATCAGCCCCAGCATTTT	CASSGGSTGVNQPQHF
TRBV7-9	.	.	TRBJ1-1	TGTGCCAGAGCCCCGGGTCCTAACACTGAAGCTTTCTTT	CARAPGPNTEAFF
TRBV6-1	once	.	TRBJ1-6	TGTGCCAGCAGTGAAGCTCCAGGGGTCTATAATTCACCCCTCCACTTT	CASSEAPGVYNSPLHF
TRBV19	.	TRBD1	TRBJ1-3	TGTGCCAGTAATCGGGCAGGGGGCCCCTCTGGAAACACCATATATTTT	CASNRAGGPSGNTIYF
TRBV5-1	.	TRBD1	TRBJ1-4	TGCGCCAGCAGCTCCGGGACAGGAGGGGGAAAACTGTTTTTT	CASSSGTGGGKLFF
TRBV4-3	.	.	TRBJ1-1	TGCGCCAGCAGCCAAGGATTTAGAGGGGGTGGGAACACTGAAGCTTTCTTT	CASSQGFRGGGNTEAFF
TRBV4-1	.	.	TRBJ1-2	TGCGCCAGCAGCCAAGTCTCGACAGAGTACTATGGCTACACCTTC	CASSQVSTEYYGYTF
TRBV5-1	.	TRBD1	TRBJ2-5	TGCGCCAGCAGCTTGGCAACAGGGGGTGAGACCCAGTACTTC	CASSLATGGETQYF
TRBV5-1	.	TRBD1	TRBJ1-1	TGCGCCAGCAGCTCGACAGGGGCGGCAACTGAAGCTTTCTTT	CASSSTGAATEAFF
TRBV5-6	.	.	TRBJ1-4	TGTGCCAGCAGCCAGGGGTCCTTAAATGAAAAACTGTTTTTT	CASSQGSLNEKLFF